Shown below are 26 T cell receptor beta chains from a single sample sequenced in a study of blood T cell repertoires in COVID-19. Some clones are missing from TCRdb's copy, which holds only in-frame ones; the method was immunoSEQ multiplex PCR. In the table there are approximately 140,000 clones, approximately 88% of which are singletons. Sequenced material: peripheral blood. The origin of the receptors is a man in his fifties or sixties with active or convalescent COVID-19.

This clone was found once. CDR3 nucleotides: TGTGCCAGCAGCGTCCGACAGGGGGCGGACACCGGGGAGCTGTTTTTT. Protein sequence: CASSVRQGADTGELFF. V usage is TRBV9 and J usage is TRBJ2-2, with 10 bases aligning to TRBD1. CDR1 SGDLS and CDR2 YYNGEE come from the germline V gene. The CDR3 is 16 amino acids. Trimming removed 2 bases from V and 3 bases from J; junction bases left unmatched: 4.

The chain carries TRBV7-2 and TRBJ2-2; D is perhaps TRBD2 (6 bases). The V and J ends lost 6 bases and 2 bases respectively, with 13 bases between them. The CDR3 contains 15 residues. CDR1 is SGHTA and CDR2 is FQGNSA in the germline V gene. The DNA for the CDR3 is TGTGCCAGCAGACCAAGCGGGCCTAACACCGGGGAGCTGTTTTTT. This sequence encodes CASRPSGPNTGELFF.

V and J are TRBV7-9 and TRBJ2-1; maybe TRBD2 (5 bases). V dropped 5 bases and J dropped 10 bases, with 15 bases sitting between them. The CDR3 runs 13 residues. From germline, CDR1 is SEHNR and CDR2 FQNEAQ (reference sequence). The CDR3 here is CASSPTRTGEQFF. The CDR3 DNA reads as TGTGCCAGCAGCCCCACTAGGACTGGCGAGCAGTTCTTC.

CDR3 loop: CASSSHNEQFF. CDR3 DNA sequence: TGTGCCAGCAGCTCTCACAATGAGCAGTTCTTC. The chain carries TRBV5-5 and TRBJ2-1; D not resolved. The CDR3 contains 11 residues. Trimming took off 3 bases at V and 5 bases at J, with 3 bases between the two ends. CDR1 and CDR2 (germline): SGHKS, YYEKEE (reference sequence).

The gene calls are TRBV15 and TRBJ2-5; 7 bases match TRBD2. There are 14 residues in the CDR3. After removal of 2 bases from V and 2 bases from J, the junction contained 2 bases not matched to a gene. Looked up from germline, CDR1 is LNHNV and CDR2 is YYDKDF (reference sequence). This chain's CDR3 is CATSRSGGQETQYF. CDR3 in DNA: TGTGCCACCAGCAGATCCGGGGGGCAAGAGACCCAGTACTTC. Combining the CDR3 with reference TRBV15 and TRBJ2-5 gives the whole variable domain DAMVIQNPRYQVTQFGKPVTLSCSQTLNHNVMYWYQQKSSQAPKLLFHYYDKDFNNEADTPDNFQSRRPNTSFCFLDIRSPGLGDTAMYLCATSRSGGQETQYFGPGTRLLVL.

CDR3 in DNA: TGTGCCAGCAGCCGGGGACAGGGGCCCTATGGCTACACCTTC. Amino acids: CASSRGQGPYGYTF. The chain carries TRBV14 and TRBJ1-2; TRBD1 agrees at 10 bases. Germline loops: CDR1 SGHDN, CDR2 FVKESK. The junction had 3 bases not matched to a gene; V was cut back by 4 bases and J by 4 bases. This CDR3 is 14 amino acids long.

The chain recombines TRBV18 with TRBJ1-6; 7 positions match TRBD1. Losses at the gene ends were 3 bases for V and 7 bases for J; bases not matched to a gene: 3. This CDR3 has 14 residues. Germline CDR1 KGHSH, CDR2 LQKENI. The CDR3 DNA reads TGTGCCAGCTCACCGCCGGGACAGAATTCACCCCTCCACTTT. Residues: CASSPPGQNSPLHF.

The chain has TRBV29-1 and TRBJ1-1; tentative D call: TRBD1 (6 bases). The CDR3 length is 14 residues. CDR1 SQVTM and CDR2 ANQGSEA come from the germline V gene. Trimming took off 6 bases at V and 4 bases at J, with 18 bases between the two ends. The CDR3 DNA reads TGCAGCGTCGCCCGGACAGAAAGCGGCACTGAAGCTTTCTTT. Its protein product is CSVARTESGTEAFF.

V gene TRBV25-1 combines with J gene TRBJ1-2; D is undetermined. V dropped 4 bases and J dropped 4 bases, with 4 bases sitting between them. The CDR3 contains 11 residues. The germline gives CDR1 MGHDK, CDR2 SYGVNS. CDR3 protein: CASSAFYGYTF. The DNA for the CDR3 is TGTGCCAGCAGTGCCTTCTATGGCTACACCTTC.

This chain uses TRBV7-8 with TRBJ1-6; a weak D match, TRBD1 (5 bases). The CDR3 has 16 residues. Trimming cost V 0 bases and J 9 bases, with 15 bases left between them. From germline, CDR1 is SGHVS and CDR2 FQNEAQ. The CDR3 DNA reads as TGTGCCAGCAGCTTAGCTTCTGCGACAGAAGGTTCACCCCTCCACTTT. It translates to CASSLASATEGSPLHF.

V is TRBV5-8 and J is TRBJ2-7, with 11 nucleotides matching TRBD2. The V gene end was trimmed by 4 bases and the J gene end by 1 base; junction bases not matched to a gene: 7. Germline values: CDR1 SGHTS, CDR2 YDEGEE. The CDR3 is made up of 16 amino acids. CDR3 DNA sequence: TGTGCCAGCAGCCCCGACCGACTAGCGGGGTCCTACGAGCAGTACTTC. It is translated as CASSPDRLAGSYEQYF.

The rearrangement joins TRBV28 to TRBJ1-1; 7 bases are shared with TRBD1. J lost 1 base, V lost 6 bases, and 8 bases had no gene match. The CDR3 is made up of 15 amino acids. Germline lookup yields CDR1 MDHEN and CDR2 SYDVKM. DNA for the CDR3: TGTGCCAGCAGGCCGACCACAGGGGCGAACACTGAAGCTTTCTTT. Translating it yields CASRPTTGANTEAFF.

In this sample, this clone turned up once. The rearrangement links TRBV5-1 to TRBJ2-1; D possibly corresponds to TRBD1 (6 bases). Germline V lookup: CDR1 SGHRS, CDR2 YFSETQ. CDR3 length equals 15 residues. The V end lost 2 bases, the J end lost 4 bases, and 13 bases lay between the germline ends. The chain's CDR3 is CASSFTGNAYNEQFF. CDR3 nucleotide sequence: TGCGCCAGCAGCTTTACAGGGAACGCGTACAATGAGCAGTTCTTC. Using reference TRBV5-1 and TRBJ2-1 for the parts outside the CDR3, the full variable domain is KAGVTQTPRYLIKTRGQQVTLSCSPISGHRSVSWYQQTPGQGLQFLFEYFSETQRNKGNFPGRFSGRQFSNSRSEMNVSTLELGDSALYLCASSFTGNAYNEQFFGPGTRLTVL.

J is TRBJ2-1 and V is TRBV19; TRBD2 matches 12 bases. There are 14 residues in the CDR3. Unmatched junction bases numbered 5, after V lost 6 bases and J lost 8 bases. Germline V gives CDR1 LNHDA, CDR2 SQIVND (reference sequence). The DNA of the CDR3 is TGTGCCAGTAGGAGACTAGCGGGAGTCGATGAGCAGTTCTTC. Protein: CASRRLAGVDEQFF.

J is TRBJ2-4 and V is TRBV7-9, with D unresolved. Germline V gene lookup returns CDR1 SEHNR and CDR2 FQNEAQ (reference sequence). V was cut by 1 base and J by 0 bases, with 4 bases left in between. The CDR3 runs to 14 residues. Written as DNA, the CDR3 is TGTGCCAGCAGCTTAGTCATAGCCAAAAACATTCAGTACTTC. Protein product: CASSLVIAKNIQYF.

This clone was detected once. The genes are TRBV15 and TRBJ2-1, with TRBD1 as a possible D gene (7 bases). Germline CDR1 LNHNV, CDR2 YYDKDF (reference sequence). Between the trimmed V and J ends, which lost 3 bases and 7 bases, there was a span of 13 bases. The CDR3 is made up of 14 amino acids. The CDR3 is CATSRAGTVNEQFF. For the CDR3, the DNA is TGTGCCACCAGCAGGGCGGGGACAGTGAATGAGCAGTTCTTC.

This clone was seen once. V and J are TRBV11-2 and TRBJ2-7; TRBD2 matches 7 bases. The CDR3 is 18 residues long. V shed 4 bases, J shed 2 bases, and the junction held 17 bases outside the gene matches. The germline gives CDR1 SGHAT, CDR2 FQNNGV. The CDR3 DNA reads as TGTGCCAGCAGCTCAATATCTAAAGGGAGGGCTAGCGCCTACGAGCAGTACTTC. Its translation is CASSSISKGRASAYEQYF.

The chain combines TRBV28 with TRBJ1-2; 7 bases are a match to TRBD1. This CDR3 has 14 amino acids. Trimming cost V 6 bases and J 0 bases; bases outside gene matches: 4. Germline V gene data show CDR1 as MDHEN and CDR2 as SYDVKM. The DNA for the CDR3 is TGTGCCAGCAGCCGTGGACAGGCTAACTATGGCTACACCTTC. This translates into CASSRGQANYGYTF.

This clone was seen once. The CDR3 loop is CASSVDGRSGVRGETQYF. DNA of the CDR3: TGTGCCAGCAGCGTAGACGGGCGGTCCGGGGTTCGGGGAGAGACCCAGTACTTC. The chain uses TRBV9 and TRBJ2-5, with D possibly matching TRBD2 (5 bases). V dropped 0 bases and J dropped 4 bases, with 22 bases sitting between them. CDR1 SGDLS and CDR2 YYNGEE come from the germline V gene. The CDR3 spans 18 residues. Filled out from reference TRBV9 and TRBJ2-5, the complete variable domain reads DSGVTQTPKHLITATGQRVTLRCSPRSGDLSVYWYQQSLDQGLQFLIQYYNGEERAKGNILERFSAQQFPDLHSELNLSSLELGDSALYFCASSVDGRSGVRGETQYFGPGTRLLVL.

The chain joins TRBV4-2 to TRBJ2-3; 14 bases fit TRBD2. This CDR3 is 15 amino acids long. Germline V gene data show CDR1 as LGHNA and CDR2 as YNFKEQ. Trimming at V came to 4 bases and at J to 5 bases, leaving 2 bases not matched to a gene. The CDR3 DNA reads TGTGCCAGCAGCCGAGGGACTAGCGGGAGAGATACGCAGTATTTT. This encodes CASSRGTSGRDTQYF.

This rearrangement joins TRBV4-2 to TRBJ2-3, with D possibly matching TRBD2 (5 bases). V was trimmed by 0 bases and J by 3 bases, leaving 10 bases between them. CDR3 length: 15 residues. Germline CDR1 LGHNA, CDR2 YNFKEQ. The CDR3 DNA reads as TGTGCCAGCAGCCAAGATCAAAGAGGGACAGATACGCAGTATTTT. This codes for CASSQDQRGTDTQYF.

This chain's CDR3 is CASSKLITEGTEAFF. CDR3 DNA: TGTGCCAGCAGCAAACTGATAACCGAGGGCACTGAAGCTTTCTTT. The chain has TRBV7-2 and TRBJ1-1, with D hard to call. The CDR3 sequence is 15 residues long. Trimming pared 5 bases from V and 4 bases from J, leaving 17 bases between. The germline CDR1 and CDR2 sequences are SGHTA and FQGNSA.

This chain links TRBV6-1 with TRBJ1-5; 12 bases agree with TRBD1. V was clipped by 4 bases and J by 4 bases; unmatched bases: 11. The CDR3 runs 18 residues. CDR1 and CDR2 (germline): MNHNS, SASEGT. The chain's CDR3 is CASSVKKTGQGANQPQHF. The CDR3 DNA is TGTGCCAGCAGTGTAAAAAAAACGGGACAGGGGGCAAATCAGCCCCAGCATTTT.

The chain uses TRBV5-1 and TRBJ2-3; unclear D gene. This CDR3 region has 16 residues. V gave up 4 bases and J gave up 1 base, with 16 bases separating them. CDR1 SGHRS and CDR2 YFSETQ come from the germline V gene. This CDR3 reads CASSPPDSFGTDTQYF. In nucleotides, the CDR3 is TGCGCCAGCAGCCCCCCCGACTCGTTCGGCACAGATACGCAGTATTTT.

This clone appeared a few times. The rearrangement joins TRBV5-1 to TRBJ1-5, with D possibly TRBD1 on 5 matching bases. The V gene's germline CDR1 is SGHRS and CDR2 YFSETQ. V was clipped by 3 bases and J by 7 bases, with 11 bases between them. The CDR3 has 13 residues. The CDR3 here is CASSSQVGQPQHF. CDR3 DNA: TGCGCCAGCAGCTCACAGGTAGGACAGCCCCAGCATTTT.

In DNA form, the CDR3 reads TGTGCCAGCAGCCAAGATAGCACCGGGGAGCTGTTTTTT. This codes for CASSQDSTGELFF. The gene calls are TRBV3-1 (or the pseudogene TRBV3-2) and TRBJ2-2; D gene unclear. Germline V CDR1 and CDR2: LGHDT, YNNKEL (reference sequence). The CDR3 sequence is 13 residues long. V was cut by 0 bases and J by 4 bases, with 3 bases left in between.